The subject of this entry is one TCR beta chain. This entry is derived from a study of blood T cell repertoires in COVID-19. At the level of the study: Specimens from acute and convalescent COVID-19 originated in the United States, Italy and Spain. T cells, B-cell-depleted T cells, or PBMCs provided the cDNA or gDNA that served as material.

As handled by the study authors: The authors estimated nucleated cell counts from reference gene primer amplification. Some clones are missing from TCRdb's copy, which holds only in-frame ones; the method was immunoSEQ multiplex PCR. V, J and clone size reflect that table, while D and trimming were determined from the DNA. The sample shows 250,000 or so clones, approximately 85% of them seen only once. The CDR3 runs 16 residues. The V gene end was trimmed by 5 bases and the J gene end by 8 bases; junction bases not matched to a gene: 14. Germline V gene data show CDR1 as SGHVS and CDR2 as FQNEAQ. The sample consisted of peripheral blood. The sequence derives from an older man with acute or convalescent COVID-19. The chain employs TRBV7-8 and TRBJ1-3, with 8 bases identical to TRBD1. DNA of the CDR3: TGTGCCAGCAGCAACCCGACAGGGGCTAGTAGAGACACCATATATTTT. Amino acid sequence: CASSNPTGASRDTIYF.